This TCR beta chain was identified during a study of PD-1 blockade in classical Hodgkin lymphoma. Sequencing used immunoSEQ multiplex PCR; TCRdb keeps in-frame clones, though not all of them. The sample consists of 99,000 or so clones, about 92% of them appearing once. The germline V gene encodes CDR1 MDHEN and CDR2 SYDVKM. CDR3 size: 14 residues. V was pared by 4 bases and J by 4 bases, with 3 bases of the junction left unmatched. Stated time point: cycle 4 day 1 (C4D1), after 5 to 7 weeks of nivolumab. All trial patients relapsed after autologous stem cell transplantation. This clonotype was obtained from a human donor with classical Hodgkin lymphoma. This sequence joins TRBV28 and TRBJ2-3; TRBD2 matches at 9 bases. Here the sequenced sample was peripheral blood mononuclear cells (PBMCs), taken before the fourth cycle of nivolumab. For the CDR3, the DNA is TGTGCCAGCAGTTCGCGGGAGGGCCCAGATACGCAGTATTTT. It yields the protein CASSSREGPDTQYF.